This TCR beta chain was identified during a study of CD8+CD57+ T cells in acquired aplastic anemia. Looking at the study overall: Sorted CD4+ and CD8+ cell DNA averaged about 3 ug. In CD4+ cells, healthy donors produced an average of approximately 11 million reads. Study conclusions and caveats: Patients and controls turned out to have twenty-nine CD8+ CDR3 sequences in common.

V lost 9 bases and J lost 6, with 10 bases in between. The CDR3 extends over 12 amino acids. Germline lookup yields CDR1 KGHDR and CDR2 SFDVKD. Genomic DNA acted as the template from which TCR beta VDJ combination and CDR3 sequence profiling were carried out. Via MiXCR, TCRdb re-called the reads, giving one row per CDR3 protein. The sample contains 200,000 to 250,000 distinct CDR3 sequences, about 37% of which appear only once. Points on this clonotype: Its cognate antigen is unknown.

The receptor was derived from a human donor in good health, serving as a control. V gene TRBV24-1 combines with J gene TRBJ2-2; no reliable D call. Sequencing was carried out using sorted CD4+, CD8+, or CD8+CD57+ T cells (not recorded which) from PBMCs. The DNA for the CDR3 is TGTGCCACCGCGAGTGGGGCCGGGGAGCTGTTTTTT. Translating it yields CATASGAGELFF.